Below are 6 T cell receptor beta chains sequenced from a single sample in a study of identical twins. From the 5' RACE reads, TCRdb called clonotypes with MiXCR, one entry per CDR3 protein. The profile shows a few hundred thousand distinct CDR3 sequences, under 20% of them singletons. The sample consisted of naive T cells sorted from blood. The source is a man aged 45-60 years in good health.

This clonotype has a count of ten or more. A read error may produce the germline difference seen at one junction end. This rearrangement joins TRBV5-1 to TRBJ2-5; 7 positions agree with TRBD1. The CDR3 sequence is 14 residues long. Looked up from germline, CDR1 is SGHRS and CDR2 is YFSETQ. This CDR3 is CASSLGQLQETQYF. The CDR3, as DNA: TGTGCCAGCAGCTTGGGACAGCTCCAAGAGACCCAGTACTTC.

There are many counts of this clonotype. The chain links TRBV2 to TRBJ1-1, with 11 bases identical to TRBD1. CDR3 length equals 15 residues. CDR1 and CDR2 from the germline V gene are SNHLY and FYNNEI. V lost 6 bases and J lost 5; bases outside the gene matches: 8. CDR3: CASRAGQGANTEAFF. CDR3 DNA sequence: TGTGCCAGCAGGGCAGGACAGGGGGCAAATACTGAAGCTTTCTTT.

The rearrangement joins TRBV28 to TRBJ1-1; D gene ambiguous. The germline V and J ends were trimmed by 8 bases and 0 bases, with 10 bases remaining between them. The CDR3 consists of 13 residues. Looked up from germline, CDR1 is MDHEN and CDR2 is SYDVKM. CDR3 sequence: CASQSRLNTEAFF. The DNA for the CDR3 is TGTGCCAGCCAGTCCCGGTTGAACACTGAAGCTTTCTTT.

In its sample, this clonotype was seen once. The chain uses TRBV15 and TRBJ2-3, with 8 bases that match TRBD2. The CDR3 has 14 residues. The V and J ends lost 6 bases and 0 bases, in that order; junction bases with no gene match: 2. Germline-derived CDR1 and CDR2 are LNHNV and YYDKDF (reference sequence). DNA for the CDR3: TGTGCCACCAGACTAGCGGTTAGCACAGATACGCAGTATTTT. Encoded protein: CATRLAVSTDTQYF.

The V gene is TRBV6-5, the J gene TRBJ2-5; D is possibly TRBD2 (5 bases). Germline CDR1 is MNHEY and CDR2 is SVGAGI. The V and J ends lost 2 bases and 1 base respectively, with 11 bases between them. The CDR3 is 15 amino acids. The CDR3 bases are TGTGCCAGCAGTTACGGCGGGTTTGGCCAAGAGACCCAGTACTTC. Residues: CASSYGGFGQETQYF.

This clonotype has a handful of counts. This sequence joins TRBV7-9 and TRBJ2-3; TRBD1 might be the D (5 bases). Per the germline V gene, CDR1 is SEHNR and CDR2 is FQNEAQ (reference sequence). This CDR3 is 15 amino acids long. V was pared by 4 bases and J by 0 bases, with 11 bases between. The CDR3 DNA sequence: TGTGCCAGCAGCTCGAGACAGAGTAGCACAGATACGCAGTATTTT. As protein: CASSSRQSSTDTQYF.